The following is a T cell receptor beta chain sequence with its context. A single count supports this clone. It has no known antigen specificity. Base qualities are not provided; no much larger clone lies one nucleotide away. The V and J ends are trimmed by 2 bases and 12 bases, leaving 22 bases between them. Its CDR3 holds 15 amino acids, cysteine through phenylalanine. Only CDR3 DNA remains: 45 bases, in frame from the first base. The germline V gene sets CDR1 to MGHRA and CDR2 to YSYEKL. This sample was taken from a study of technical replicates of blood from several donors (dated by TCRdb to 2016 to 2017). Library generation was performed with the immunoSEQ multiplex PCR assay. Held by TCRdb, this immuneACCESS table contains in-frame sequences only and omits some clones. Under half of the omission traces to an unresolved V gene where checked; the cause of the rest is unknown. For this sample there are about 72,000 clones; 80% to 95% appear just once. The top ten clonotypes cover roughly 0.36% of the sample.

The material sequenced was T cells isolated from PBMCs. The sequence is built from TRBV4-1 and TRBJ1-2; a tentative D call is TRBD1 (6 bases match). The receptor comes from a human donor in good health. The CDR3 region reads CASSQPSRDAGEHTF. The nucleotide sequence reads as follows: TGCGCCAGCAGCCAACCCTCCCGGGACGCAGGGGAGCACACCTTC.